These 31 T cell receptor beta chains were sequenced from one sample in a study of early T cells in non-severe SARS-CoV-2 infection. A single record per CDR3 protein comes from TCRdb applying MiXCR to the 5' RACE reads. The table includes roughly 62,000 distinct CDR3 sequences, approximately 8% detected once. The sample taken for sequencing was whole blood. The source is an adult who was a healthcare worker with PCR-confirmed SARS-CoV-2 infection or an uninfected control (not recorded which).

V usage is TRBV18 and J usage is TRBJ1-3; 7 bases align to TRBD1. The trim removed 1 base at V and 3 bases at J, leaving 3 bases unmatched. Germline-derived CDR1 and CDR2 are KGHSH and LQKENI. The CDR3 spans 15 residues. The CDR3 region is CASSPLGTVGNTIYF. In DNA, the CDR3 is TGTGCCAGCTCACCACTGGGGACAGTTGGAAACACCATATATTTT.

The chain employs TRBV30 and TRBJ2-1; D not certain. V was trimmed by 0 bases and J by 5 bases, leaving 8 bases between them. The germline V gene has CDR1 GTSNPN and CDR2 SVGIG (reference sequence). This CDR3 has 13 residues. The CDR3 region has the DNA TGTGCCTGGAGTGTAGGGTTTAACAATGAGCAGTTCTTC. As protein: CAWSVGFNNEQFF.

This clonotype was counted ten times or more. This chain uses TRBV20-1 with TRBJ2-3, with 7 positions matching TRBD2. The germline gives CDR1 DFQATT, CDR2 SNEGSKA (reference sequence). With 2 bases clipped from V and 2 bases from J, the junction kept 7 bases outside the gene matches. The CDR3 is 15 residues long. The CDR3 loop is CSARSRLAATDTQYF. DNA for the CDR3: TGCAGTGCTAGATCCAGGCTAGCGGCCACAGATACGCAGTATTTT.

The table lists this clonotype with many counts. The rearrangement uses TRBV20-1 and TRBJ2-3; 8 positions match TRBD2. The CDR3 covers 17 residues. J was trimmed by 5 bases and V by 3 bases; bases with no gene match: 16. Germline V gene data show CDR1 as DFQATT and CDR2 as SNEGSKA (reference sequence). CDR3 bases: TGCAGTGCTAGGTCCCCATTGGCGGGAGGCCGCCTAGATACGCAGTATTTT. Its translation is CSARSPLAGGRLDTQYF.

CDR3 DNA: TGTGCCAGTGATGATCGGGATAAGATTAGTGGCTACACCTTC. Amino acid sequence: CASDDRDKISGYTF. The chain is built from TRBV19 and TRBJ1-2; D not certain. The germline V gene encodes CDR1 LNHDA and CDR2 SQIVND (reference sequence). V shed 8 bases and J shed 7 bases, with 20 bases lying between them. This CDR3 has 14 residues.

This clonotype was seen at least ten times. This chain joins TRBV29-1 and TRBJ1-4; D is unclear. The CDR3 length is 11 residues. Per germline, CDR1 SQVTM and CDR2 ANQGSEA. The V gene lost 7 bases and the J gene lost 5 bases, with 8 bases spanning the gap. DNA of the CDR3: TGCAGCGCCAAGAGCAATGAAAAACTGTTTTTT. This sequence encodes CSAKSNEKLFF.

The rearrangement links TRBV11-2 to TRBJ2-4, with 7 positions matching TRBD2. V was pared by 5 bases and J by 7 bases, with 14 bases of the junction left unmatched. This CDR3 is built from 16 residues. The germline CDR1 and CDR2 sequences are SGHAT and FQNNGV. This CDR3 reads CASSLGGSYPGNIQYF. DNA of the CDR3: TGTGCCAGCAGCCTCGGCGGGAGCTATCCGGGGAACATTCAGTACTTC.

The chain uses TRBV2 and TRBJ2-2, with unresolved D. CDR3 length equals 16 residues. The germline CDR1 and CDR2 sequences are SNHLY and FYNNEI. Trimming stripped 4 bases from V and 0 bases from J, with 12 bases between. The CDR3 here is CASSASRETNTGELFF. In nucleotides, the CDR3 is TGTGCCAGCAGTGCGTCAAGGGAAACGAACACCGGGGAGCTGTTTTTT.

CDR3 amino acids: CASSSSPYNEQFF. The CDR3 DNA is TGCGCCAGCAGCTCTAGCCCGTACAATGAGCAGTTCTTC. The chain couples TRBV5-1 to TRBJ2-1, with D maybe TRBD2 (5 bases). CDR3 length equals 13 residues. Trimming pared 3 bases from V and 4 bases from J, leaving 8 bases between. Germline CDR1 and CDR2: SGHRS and YFSETQ.

This clonotype was picked up a small number of times. The chain is built from TRBV18 and TRBJ2-5, with 10 positions matching TRBD2. Germline loops: CDR1 KGHSH, CDR2 LQKENI. V shed 1 base and J 1 base; nucleotides not matched to a gene: 3. The length of the CDR3 is 16 residues. The CDR3 region is CASSPRLAGVQETQYF. The CDR3 coding sequence is TGTGCCAGCTCACCACGGCTAGCGGGAGTCCAAGAGACCCAGTACTTC.

The CDR3: CASTDGDSYNEQFF. DNA for the CDR3: TGTGCCAGTACGGACGGCGACTCCTACAATGAGCAGTTCTTC. The gene calls are TRBV19 and TRBJ2-1; unclear D gene. V lost 7 bases to trimming and J lost 0 bases, with 10 bases between them. The CDR3 spans 14 residues. From germline, CDR1 is LNHDA and CDR2 SQIVND (reference sequence). The full variable domain, rest sourced from reference TRBV19 and TRBJ2-1, is DGGITQSPKYLFRKEGQNVTLSCEQNLNHDAMYWYRQDPGQGLRLIYYSQIVNDFQKGDIAEGYSVSREKKESFPLTVTSAQKNPTAFYLCASTDGDSYNEQFFGPGTRLTVL.

This clonotype has more than one count but fewer than ten. The J gene is TRBJ2-6, the V gene TRBV5-4; D is undetermined. The V and J ends lost 2 bases and 0 bases respectively, with 6 bases between them. Germline CDR1 reads SGHNT; CDR2 reads YYREEE (reference sequence). The CDR3 is 15 residues long. In DNA, the CDR3 is TGTGCCAGCAGCTTACCATTCTCTGGGGCCAACGTCCTGACTTTC. Amino acid sequence: CASSLPFSGANVLTF.

The chain couples TRBV20-1 to TRBJ1-1, with no clear D. The germline V gene has CDR1 DFQATT and CDR2 SNEGSKA (reference sequence). V lost 6 bases to trimming and J lost 0 bases, with 8 bases between them. The CDR3 is made up of 12 amino acids. CDR3: CSAPQMNTEAFF. The CDR3 nucleotides read TGCAGTGCCCCACAGATGAACACTGAAGCTTTCTTT.

This clonotype was seen many times. CDR3 DNA: TGTGCCAGCAGCCCGGGACAGGCAACTGAAGCTTTCTTT. Its protein is CASSPGQATEAFF. The chain is built from TRBV7-8 and TRBJ1-1; 8 bases match TRBD1. Trimming took 5 bases from V and 5 from J; bases not matched to a gene: 4. CDR3 size: 13 residues. The germline gives CDR1 SGHVS, CDR2 FQNEAQ.

The J gene is TRBJ2-3, the V gene TRBV27; the D is unclear. The V and J ends lost 7 bases and 0 bases respectively, with 8 bases between them. The CDR3 is made up of 13 amino acids. Germline values: CDR1 MNHEY, CDR2 SMNVEV (reference sequence). The CDR3 is CASTTTSTDTQYF. The CDR3 bases are TGTGCCAGCACCACCACTAGCACAGATACGCAGTATTTT.

The chain recombines TRBV12-3 or TRBV12-4 with TRBJ2-1, with a weak D call TRBD2 (6 bases). V was trimmed by 8 bases and J by 3 bases, leaving 11 bases between them. This CDR3 comprises 13 residues. Here the CDR3 reads CASGWEVYNEQFF. The CDR3 coding sequence is TGTGCCAGCGGGTGGGAGGTCTACAATGAGCAGTTCTTC.

This clonotype showed up just once. The chain couples TRBV9 to TRBJ2-5; the match to TRBD2 covers 10 bases. This CDR3 is built from 15 residues. J lost 5 bases, V lost 5 bases, and 9 bases had no gene match. Germline assignment: CDR1 SGDLS and CDR2 YYNGEE. The CDR3 coding sequence is TGTGCCAGCAGACCGGGACTAGCGCCTCCCGAGACCCAGTACTTC. Its translation: CASRPGLAPPETQYF.

CDR3 protein: CAIGQTGVNTIYF. The CDR3 coding sequence is TGTGCCATTGGGCAGACAGGGGTAAACACCATATATTTT. The V call is TRBV10-3, the J call TRBJ1-3; 8 bases agree with TRBD1. The V gene end was trimmed by 9 bases and the J gene end by 6 bases; junction bases not matched to a gene: 7. The germline gives CDR1 ENHRY, CDR2 SYGVKD. The CDR3 runs to 13 residues.

This clonotype has ten or more counts. J is TRBJ2-1 and V is TRBV29-1; 7 bases are a match to TRBD2. CDR3 length equals 14 residues. Germline V gives CDR1 SQVTM, CDR2 ANQGSEA. The V segment lost 5 bases and the J segment 5 bases; nucleotides outside the gene matches: 9. The CDR3 DNA is TGCAGCGTTACGGCGGCTAGCGGAAACAATGAGCAGTTCTTC. Translating gives CSVTAASGNNEQFF.

Notes on this clonotype: A clone one base away is much larger, so this may be a read error. The gene calls are TRBV14 and TRBJ2-3; 8 bases map to TRBD2. J lost 1 base, V lost 5 bases, and 5 bases had no gene match. This CDR3 has 15 amino acids. From germline, CDR1 is SGHDN and CDR2 FVKESK. DNA for the CDR3: TGTGCCAGCAGCTACACTAGCGGCCGCACAGATACGCAGTATTTT. As protein: CASSYTSGRTDTQYF.

This clonotype has a handful of counts. The rearrangement joins TRBV29-1 to TRBJ2-2, with 8 bases fitting TRBD1. This CDR3 has 14 amino acids. The V segment lost 7 bases and the J segment 4 bases; nucleotides outside the gene matches: 8. Germline CDR1 is SQVTM and CDR2 is ANQGSEA. The CDR3 nucleotides read TGCAGCGCCCGCGGGACAGGCAGCACCGGGGAGCTGTTTTTT. It specifies CSARGTGSTGELFF.

The CDR3 nucleotides read TGTGCCAGCAGTCCGGGTTTCTCCTACGAGCAGTACTTC. Its protein product is CASSPGFSYEQYF. The chain recombines TRBV6-5 with TRBJ2-7; D not resolved. V was pared by 5 bases and J by 0 bases, with 8 bases between. The CDR3 runs 13 residues. Germline V gives CDR1 MNHEY, CDR2 SVGAGI.

In its sample, this clonotype was seen a few times. The chain links TRBV9 to TRBJ1-1, with 7 bases lining up with TRBD1. The CDR3 is 14 residues long. The germline V gene encodes CDR1 SGDLS and CDR2 YYNGEE. V gave up 2 bases and J gave up 9 bases; unmatched junction bases: 10. The CDR3 sequence: CASSVSGGRTQAFF. The CDR3 DNA follows: TGTGCCAGCAGCGTTTCAGGGGGGAGGACCCAAGCTTTCTTT.

This clonotype was counted a few times. The V call is TRBV19, the J call TRBJ2-3; 15 bases line up with TRBD2. CDR3 length equals 17 residues. V dropped 3 bases and J dropped 6; count of bases not matched to a gene: 7. Germline CDR1 is LNHDA and CDR2 is SQIVND (reference sequence). The CDR3 coding sequence is TGTGCCAGTAGTATCGGACTAGCGGGAGGGGCAAGCGATACGCAGTATTTT. Amino acids: CASSIGLAGGASDTQYF.

The sample holds many counts of this clonotype. The chain recombines TRBV3-1 with TRBJ1-2, with 7 bases identical to TRBD1. The CDR3 totals 13 residues. V was clipped by 4 bases and J by 2 bases; unmatched bases: 1. The germline gives CDR1 LGHDT, CDR2 YNNKEL (reference sequence). This CDR3 reads CASSRQGNYGYTF. CDR3 in DNA: TGTGCCAGCAGCCGACAGGGCAACTATGGCTACACCTTC.

This clonotype was counted only a few times. The chain is built from TRBV20-1 and TRBJ2-7; 7 bases are a match to TRBD2. V gave up 5 bases and J gave up 1 base; unmatched junction bases: 2. The CDR3 loop spans 12 amino acids. CDR1 is DFQATT and CDR2 is SNEGSKA in the germline V gene (reference sequence). The DNA of the CDR3 is TGCAGTGCTGGCGGGGGTTCCTACGAGCAGTACTTC. Residues: CSAGGGSYEQYF.

The rearrangement links TRBV9 to TRBJ2-1, with D uncertain. Trimming removed 4 bases at V and 7 bases at J, with 18 bases between. Germline V gene sequence: CDR1 SGDLS, CDR2 YYNGEE. CDR3 length equals 15 residues. The CDR3 DNA is TGTGCCAGCAGCTTTTTGGAAAGCCAGTTTAATGAGCAGTTCTTC. Translating it yields CASSFLESQFNEQFF. Variable domain in full (rest from reference TRBV9 and TRBJ2-1): DSGVTQTPKHLITATGQRVTLRCSPRSGDLSVYWYQQSLDQGLQFLIQYYNGEERAKGNILERFSAQQFPDLHSELNLSSLELGDSALYFCASSFLESQFNEQFFGPGTRLTVL.

This clonotype was detected ten times or more. Sequence at one end of the junction differs from germline and may be a read error. J is TRBJ2-7 and V is TRBV3-1; the D is unclear. Germline CDR1 is LGHDT and CDR2 is YNNKEL (reference sequence). The CDR3 runs to 12 residues. The CDR3 spells CASSGSPQERYF. CDR3 sequence (DNA): TGTGCCAGCAGCGGTTCTCCTCAGGAGCGGTACTTC.

The table lists this clonotype with a few counts. This chain uses TRBV2 with TRBJ1-6; D perhaps matches TRBD1 (5 bases). Trimming removed 4 bases from V and 10 bases from J, with 5 bases in between. The CDR3 loop spans 11 amino acids. Germline CDR1 SNHLY, CDR2 FYNNEI. The chain's CDR3 is CASSGGSPLHF. CDR3 sequence (DNA): TGTGCCAGCAGTGGGGGCTCACCCCTCCACTTT.

This clonotype was seen only a few times. This chain uses TRBV29-1 with TRBJ2-1; D gene unclear. CDR3 length: 10 amino acids. Germline CDR1 SQVTM, CDR2 ANQGSEA. Between the trimmed V and J ends, which lost 6 bases and 9 bases, there was a span of 9 bases. The CDR3 bases are TGCAGCGTGCGAGTGGGTGAGCAGTTCTTC. Encoded protein: CSVRVGEQFF.

This clonotype was seen more than once but under ten times. V gene TRBV27 combines with J gene TRBJ2-2; D is perhaps TRBD1 (8 bases). The germline V gene has CDR1 MNHEY and CDR2 SMNVEV (reference sequence). There are 14 residues in the CDR3. The V gene lost 10 bases and the J gene lost 3 bases, with 15 bases spanning the gap. CDR3 loop: CATRTGRDTGELFF. For the CDR3, the DNA is TGTGCCACCCGGACAGGGAGGGACACCGGGGAGCTGTTTTTT.